These 20 T cell receptor beta chains originate from one sample sequenced in a study of T cell clonality in common variable immunodeficiency. Sequencing was performed with immunoSEQ multiplex PCR; in TCRdb, only in-frame clones are kept and a portion is missing. The sample holds tens of thousands of clones, and no clone turns up only once. The sequenced sample was peripheral blood mononuclear cells. These receptors came from a person aged 18 to 69 in good health.

This clone was counted ten times or more. Read coverage stops 3 residues before the CDR3 terminus; the germline J gene supplies the remainder. The chain joins TRBV27 to TRBJ2-7, with a possible D match to TRBD1 (6 bases). V was clipped by 3 bases and J by 2 bases, with 11 bases between them. CDR1 MNHEY and CDR2 SMNVEV come from the germline V gene (reference sequence). CDR3 length: 14 amino acids. This CDR3 is CASSLRGYAYEQYF. The covered CDR3 bases are TGTGCCAGCAGTTTGAGGGGGTATGCCTACGAG.

This clone was counted many times. Sequencing ends 3 residues short of the CDR3 end; the germline J gene provides the rest. V gene TRBV7-8 combines with J gene TRBJ1-5; D unclear. The CDR3 is 16 amino acids. V was cut by 4 bases and J by 4 bases, with 17 bases left in between. The germline V gene encodes CDR1 SGHVS and CDR2 FQNEAQ. The CDR3 region is CASSSKGGGMNQPQHF. The CDR3 bases that were read are TGTGCCAGCAGCTCCAAGGGAGGCGGGATGAATCAGCCC. The full variable domain, rest sourced from reference TRBV7-8 and TRBJ1-5, is GAGVSQSPRYKVAKRGQDVALRCDPISGHVSLFWYQQALGQGPEFLTYFQNEAQLDKSGLPSDRFFAERPEGSVSTLKIQRTQQEDSAVYLCASSSKGGGMNQPQHFGDGTRLSIL.

This clone was found many times. The sequenced fragment ends 3 residues before the CDR3 boundary, so the rest is inferred from the germline J gene. The V and J genes are TRBV10-3 and TRBJ2-7, with D tentatively TRBD1 (5 bases). Germline values: CDR1 ENHRY, CDR2 SYGVKD. This CDR3 is built from 14 residues. Deletions cut 2 bases from V and 2 bases from J, with 10 bases between. CDR3 bases read: TGTGCCATCAGTGAGCCTGACAGAACCTACGAG. Its protein is CAISEPDRTYE. The full-length CDR3 reads as CAISEPDRTYEQYF.

This clone has ten or more counts. The observed sequence ends 3 residues before the CDR3 terminus, with the missing tail filled in from the germline J gene. The chain has TRBV20-1 and TRBJ2-7; D remains ambiguous. V was clipped by 1 base and J by 2 bases, with 12 bases between them. This CDR3 contains 14 residues. Per germline, CDR1 DFQATT and CDR2 SNEGSKA (reference sequence). The DNA read from the CDR3 is TGCAGTGCTAGAGGTGGCAGGAAAGCCTACGAG. This sequence encodes CSARGGRKAYE. The CDR3 in full is CSARGGRKAYEQYF.

This clone has at least ten counts. Read data end 3 residues before the CDR3 end; the end is taken from the germline J gene. The chain combines TRBV7-7 with TRBJ2-7; 9 bases match TRBD2. This CDR3 has 15 residues. Germline CDR1 is SSHAT and CDR2 is FNYEAQ (reference sequence). J gave up 1 base and V 5 bases, and 6 bases lay outside the gene matches. CDR3 sequence reads: CASSRGLAESYEQYF. CDR3 DNA (partial): TGTGCCAGCAGCCGGGGACTAGCAGAATCCTACGAG.

In this sample, this clone turned up many times. The read ends 3 residues early relative to the CDR3; the germline J gene fills the gap. The chain joins TRBV5-1 to TRBJ2-2; TRBD1 matches 7 bases. CDR1 and CDR2 (germline): SGHRS, YFSETQ. The CDR3 has 17 amino acids. Trimming took 1 base from V and 0 from J; bases not matched to a gene: 6. The CDR3 is CASSLLTGVANTGELFF. The sequenced CDR3 bases are TGCGCCAGCAGCTTGCTCACAGGGGTCGCGAACACCGGGGAG.

This clone was observed a few times. Read sequence stops 3 residues before the CDR3 end, and the germline J gene provides the missing end. V is TRBV27 and J is TRBJ2-7; the match to TRBD1 covers 9 bases. Germline V CDR1 and CDR2: MNHEY, SMNVEV (reference sequence). This CDR3 comprises 17 residues. With V trimmed by 4 bases and J by 6 bases, 16 bases remained unmatched. CDR3 amino acids: CASSSRTPGQGQSEQYF. The sequenced part of the CDR3 DNA is TGTGCCAGCAGTTCACGAACACCGGGACAGGGACAGTCCGAG.

In its sample, this clone was seen many times. The read terminates 3 residues before the CDR3 end, so the remaining end is supplied by the germline J gene. This rearrangement joins TRBV28 to TRBJ1-4; 9 bases are shared with TRBD1. The CDR3 loop spans 15 amino acids. Germline V gene data show CDR1 as MDHEN and CDR2 as SYDVKM. The trim removed 8 bases at V and 8 bases at J, leaving 12 bases unmatched. The CDR3 loop reads CASGSLYRGREKLFF. The covered CDR3 bases are TGTGCCAGCGGATCCCTTTACAGGGGGCGCGAAAAA.

There are many counts of this clone. Coverage ceases 3 residues before the CDR3 finishes, and the germline J gene fills in the end. The chain links TRBV2 to TRBJ2-5; possibly TRBD2 for D (6 bases). Deletions cut 8 bases from V and 5 bases from J, with 12 bases between. CDR1 is SNHLY and CDR2 is FYNNEI in the germline V gene. The CDR3 has 12 residues. The sequenced part of the CDR3 DNA is TGTGCCAGCCGCCAGGCGGGGGAGACC. Its protein is CASRQAGET. The full CDR3 reads CASRQAGETQYF. Using reference TRBV2 and TRBJ2-5 for the parts outside the CDR3, the full variable domain is EPEVTQTPSHQVTQMGQEVILRCVPISNHLYFYWYRQILGQKVEFLVSFYNNEISEKSEIFDDQFSVERPDGSNFTLKIRSTKLEDSAMYFCASRQAGETQYFGPGTRLLVL.

The table lists this clone with many counts. Sequencing ends 3 residues short of the CDR3 end; the germline J gene provides the rest. The chain recombines TRBV28 with TRBJ1-2; TRBD1 matches at 7 bases. V gave up 5 bases and J gave up 7 bases; unmatched junction bases: 4. This CDR3 comprises 12 residues. Germline V gene lookup returns CDR1 MDHEN and CDR2 SYDVKM. The DNA read from the CDR3 is TGTGCCAGCAGTGCCAGGGACAGTGGC. The encoded protein is CASSARDSG. The whole CDR3 reads CASSARDSGYTF.

The sample holds many counts of this clone. Read coverage stops 3 residues before the CDR3 terminus; the germline J gene supplies the remainder. The chain couples TRBV7-9 to TRBJ2-1, with 9 bases lining up with TRBD2. Per germline, CDR1 SEHNR and CDR2 FQNEAQ (reference sequence). V was clipped by 1 base and J by 4 bases; unmatched bases: 2. This CDR3 contains 15 residues. The CDR3 sequence: CASSLGAGGYNEQFF. CDR3 bases read: TGTGCCAGCAGCTTAGGAGCGGGAGGTTACAATGAG. Filled out from reference TRBV7-9 and TRBJ2-1, the complete variable domain reads DTGVSQNPRHKITKRGQNVTFRCDPISEHNRLYWYRQTLGQGPEFLTYFQNEAQLEKSRLLSDRFSAERPKGSFSTLEIQRTEQGDSAMYLCASSLGAGGYNEQFFGPGTRLTVL.

This clone was detected only a few times. The read halts 3 residues ahead of the CDR3 end, with the missing end drawn from the germline J gene. The chain recombines TRBV30 with TRBJ2-5; the D gene is possibly TRBD2 (6 bases). The V end was cut by 1 base, the J end by 0 bases, with 18 bases between. Germline CDR1 reads GTSNPN; CDR2 reads SVGIG (reference sequence). The CDR3 is 17 residues long. The sequenced part of the CDR3 DNA is TGTGCCTGGAGTGCACTCGGGGGAAGTACGTACCAAGAGACC. Encoded protein: CAWSALGGSTYQET. The CDR3, in full, reads CAWSALGGSTYQETQYF.

Ten or more counts support this clone. The DNA read from the CDR3 is TGTGCCAGCGGTACAGGTCCCTCTGGATCGACC. It codes for CASGTGPSGST. The entire CDR3 is CASGTGPSGSTQYF. The genes are TRBV19 and TRBJ2-5; tentative D call: TRBD1 (5 bases). The sequenced fragment ends 3 residues before the CDR3 boundary, so the rest is inferred from the germline J gene. Germline-derived CDR1 and CDR2 are LNHDA and SQIVND (reference sequence). This CDR3 comprises 14 residues. V was shortened by 9 bases and J by 7 bases, with 21 bases between the two germline ends.

Ten or more counts support this clone. Read coverage stops 3 residues before the CDR3 terminus; the germline J gene supplies the remainder. This chain connects TRBV18 to TRBJ2-7; tentatively, D is TRBD1 (5 bases). Trimming cost V 2 bases and J 6 bases, with 11 bases left between them. Germline values: CDR1 KGHSH, CDR2 LQKENI. CDR3 length equals 13 residues. The CDR3 loop is CASSPNDQGEQYF. The CDR3 DNA, read in part, is TGTGCCAGCTCACCAAACGATCAGGGCGAG.

This clone has a count of ten or more. With the read ending 3 residues before the CDR3 end, the germline J gene is used to fill in that end. The chain couples TRBV2 to TRBJ1-4; 7 bases map to TRBD1. J was trimmed by 6 bases and V by 5 bases; bases with no gene match: 6. The length of the CDR3 is 14 residues. The germline V gene has CDR1 SNHLY and CDR2 FYNNEI. The CDR3 reads CASSSQGIDEKLFF. CDR3 DNA (partial): TGTGCCAGCAGTTCACAGGGGATAGATGAAAAA.

This clone came up many times. The read stops 3 residues short of the end of the CDR3; the missing end is completed from the germline J gene. The V call is TRBV19, the J call TRBJ1-2; TRBD1 aligns across 7 bases. CDR3 length: 15 amino acids. The germline gives CDR1 LNHDA, CDR2 SQIVND (reference sequence). The ends lost 6 bases at V and 7 bases at J; junction bases unmatched: 14. The CDR3 bases that were read are TGTGCCAGTAGGGTGGGGGACAGCCGAATCGCTGGC. Its protein product is CASRVGDSRIAG. In full, the CDR3 reads CASRVGDSRIAGYTF. The complete variable domain, with remaining parts taken from reference TRBV19 and TRBJ1-2, reads DGGITQSPKYLFRKEGQNVTLSCEQNLNHDAMYWYRQDPGQGLRLIYYSQIVNDFQKGDIAEGYSVSREKKESFPLTVTSAQKNPTAFYLCASRVGDSRIAGYTFGSGTRLTVV.

Ten or more counts support this clone. CDR3: CSVGASGASSYNEQFF. The CDR3 bases that were read are TGCAGCGTTGGGGCTAGCGGGGCGAGCTCCTACAATGAG. J is TRBJ2-1 and V is TRBV29-1; 9 nucleotides line up with TRBD2. Read data end 3 residues before the CDR3 end; the end is taken from the germline J gene. Germline CDR1 reads SQVTM; CDR2 reads ANQGSEA. The length of the CDR3 is 16 residues. V shed 4 bases, J shed 0 bases, and the junction held 7 bases outside the gene matches.

This clone was seen ten or more times. The CDR3 end is not reached by the read, which stops 3 residues before it; the germline J gene fills it in. This chain links TRBV5-5 with TRBJ1-4, with TRBD1 matching over 7 bases. After removal of 5 bases from V and 5 bases from J, the junction contained 6 bases not matched to a gene. The CDR3 is 14 residues long. Germline V gene sequence: CDR1 SGHKS, CDR2 YYEKEE (reference sequence). The DNA read from the CDR3 is TGTGCCAGCAGGAGGGGGCTGGGGAATGAAAAA. Amino acids: CASRRGLGNEK. The full CDR3 protein reads CASRRGLGNEKLFF.

With respect to this clone: The missing CDR3 end, 3 residues past where the read stops, is filled in from the germline J gene. This chain connects TRBV11-2 to TRBJ2-3; 12 bases align to TRBD2. The CDR3 sequence is 15 residues long. CDR1 SGHAT and CDR2 FQNNGV come from the germline V gene. CDR3 sequence reads: CASSSRLAGEETQYF. The DNA read from the CDR3 is TGTGCCAGCAGCTCCCGACTAGCGGGAGAAGAGACG. Complete variable domain (other parts from reference TRBV11-2 and TRBJ2-3): EAGVAQSPRYKIIEKRQSVAFWCNPISGHATLYWYQQILGQGPKLLIQFQNNGVVDDSQLPKDRFSAERLKGVDSTLKIQPAKLEDSAVYLCASSSRLAGEETQYFGPGTRLTVL.

This clone was seen ten or more times. From the germline J gene comes the end of the CDR3, since the read stops 3 residues before it. The rearrangement joins TRBV12-3 or TRBV12-4 to TRBJ2-3; D is unclear. The CDR3 spans 14 residues. V shed 7 bases and J shed 5 bases, with 16 bases lying between them. The CDR3 sequence is CASKSRPLRDTQYF. Incomplete CDR3 DNA: TGTGCCAGCAAGTCGCGGCCCTTGCGAGATACG.